This T cell receptor (beta chain) was identified during a study of PD-1 blockade in classical Hodgkin lymphoma. Data came from immunoSEQ multiplex PCR; TCRdb stores just in-frame clones and leaves some out. The sample shows approximately 22,000 clones, around 70% of them seen only once. Of note for this clone: The sample has other DNA sequences that encode this CDR3 too.

V was trimmed by 3 bases and J by 6 bases, leaving 6 bases between them. Germline loops: CDR1 SEHNR, CDR2 FQNEAQ (reference sequence). CDR3 size: 12 residues. Indicated time point: cycle 4 day 1 (C4D1), after around six weeks of nivolumab. The patients all showed relapse after autologous stem cell transplantation, while their brentuximab vedotin exposure varied. Best overall response was complete response, partial response or progressive disease in these relapsed/refractory classical Hodgkin lymphoma patients. The specimen was peripheral blood mononuclear cells (PBMCs), collected before the fourth cycle of nivolumab. This sequence joins TRBV7-9 and TRBJ1-5; the D is unclear. This receptor was taken from a human donor with classical Hodgkin lymphoma. The CDR3 DNA reads as TGTGCCAGCAGCTTGGGTTCTCAGCCCCAGCATTTT. This gives the protein CASSLGSQPQHF.